This T cell receptor (beta chain) was identified during a study of T cells in Graves' hyperthyroidism and ophthalmopathy. The germline V gene encodes CDR1 SGHRS and CDR2 YFSETQ. The V gene lost 1 base and the J gene lost 6 bases, with 14 bases spanning the gap. The CDR3 is 15 residues long. What was amplified from RNA transcripts were TCR beta CDR3 regions. Primed by the HTBI set, a first-round RT-PCR was run on the TCR CDR3. TCRdb fed the multiplex PCR reads into MiXCR, producing one record per CDR3 protein. Here the sample spans almost 600,000 distinct CDR3 sequences, approximately 14% being singletons. Used for diagnoses were clinical symptoms, serum thyroxine and TRAb, thyroid ultrasound and orbital computed tomography. This clonotype came up many times.

The TCR sequence derives from a woman in her twenties or thirties with Graves' hyperthyroidism that later progressed to Graves' ophthalmopathy. Sequenced input: blood. V is TRBV5-1 and J is TRBJ2-4; D is tentatively TRBD1 or TRBD2 (5 bases each). This CDR3 is CASSLNPFGGNIQYF. CDR3 nucleotide sequence: TGCGCCAGCAGCTTGAACCCATTTGGGGGAAACATTCAGTACTTC.